What follows describes a single T cell receptor beta chain. Antigen specificity is unknown. TCRdb fed the reads into MiXCR, producing one record per CDR3 protein. The table has more than 300,000 distinct CDR3 sequences, roughly 34% seen once. The CDR3 loop spans 15 amino acids. CDR1 and CDR2 (germline): KGHDR, SFDVKD. The ends were cut back, 4 bases at V and 4 bases at J, with 15 bases in the middle. The sample originates from a study of T cell repertoires in cytomegalovirus infection. The chain employs TRBV24-1 and TRBJ2-5; D remains ambiguous. This TCR derives from a human donor in good health (CMV status not recorded). Some clones in this sample may be carry-over from other donors' samples. Sequenced here: cultured PBMCs, sampled from culture after CMV antigen stimulation. Here the CDR3 DNA reads TGTGCCACCAGTGACCCCTTGACTTTAAGAGAGACCCAGTACTTC. Translation gives CATSDPLTLRETQYF.